What follows are 7 T cell receptor beta chains derived from one specimen sequenced in a study of blood T cell repertoires in COVID-19. Sequencing was performed with immunoSEQ multiplex PCR; in TCRdb, only in-frame clones are kept and a portion is missing. Here the sample spans fewer than 300,000 clones, about 85% being singletons. Sequencing input: peripheral blood. Every receptor here comes from a human donor with COVID-19, enrolled during active disease. The donor label of this sample is uncertain.

The V call is TRBV28, the J call TRBJ1-2; D gene uncertain. The germline CDR1 and CDR2 sequences are MDHEN and SYDVKM. V shed 7 bases and J shed 5 bases, with 14 bases lying between them. The CDR3 contains 13 residues. The CDR3 DNA sequence: TGTGCCAGCAAGAGGACTACCTTGTATGGCTACACCTTC. It translates to CASKRTTLYGYTF.

The V and J genes are TRBV28 and TRBJ2-1; 9 nucleotides agree with TRBD2. The CDR3 is made up of 16 amino acids. Germline values: CDR1 MDHEN, CDR2 SYDVKM. Trimming cost V 4 bases and J 7 bases; bases outside gene matches: 11. The CDR3 sequence: CASSSSAGGLVNEQFF. The CDR3 region has the DNA TGTGCCAGCAGTTCCTCGGCGGGAGGGCTAGTTAATGAGCAGTTCTTC.

This chain joins TRBV5-1 and TRBJ2-3; D remains ambiguous. The CDR3 is 13 amino acids. Germline V gene sequence: CDR1 SGHRS, CDR2 YFSETQ. The V and J ends lost 1 base and 2 bases respectively, with 5 bases between them. The CDR3 is CASSLYNTDTQYF. CDR3 nucleotides: TGCGCCAGCAGCTTGTATAACACAGATACGCAGTATTTT.

The chain has TRBV4-3 and TRBJ2-1; maybe TRBD2 (5 bases). V was trimmed by 0 bases and J by 10 bases, leaving 16 bases between them. CDR3 length: 15 amino acids. Germline V gene sequence: CDR1 LGHNA, CDR2 YSLEER. The CDR3 here is CASSQDRDGGLEQFF. CDR3 sequence (DNA): TGCGCCAGCAGCCAAGATCGGGATGGCGGCTTGGAGCAGTTCTTC.

The V call is TRBV20-1, the J call TRBJ2-1; D is possibly TRBD2 (6 bases). CDR3 length: 18 amino acids. Germline values: CDR1 DFQATT, CDR2 SNEGSKA (reference sequence). Between the trimmed V and J ends, which lost 3 bases and 2 bases, there was a span of 23 bases. The DNA for the CDR3 is TGCAGTGCTAGTAATTGGGTAGCGGAGCTAGGGACCTACAATGAGCAGTTCTTC. Amino acids: CSASNWVAELGTYNEQFF.

Worth noting for this clone: Germline and junction disagree at one end, which may indicate a read error. This chain links TRBV7-7 with TRBJ2-2; 10 bases agree with TRBD2. The CDR3 loop spans 16 amino acids. Germline CDR1 and CDR2: SSHAT and FNYEAQ (reference sequence). The CDR3 DNA follows: TGTGCTAGCAGCTCCGGACTAGCGGTGAACACCGGGGAGCTGTTTTTT. Its translation: CASSSGLAVNTGELFF.

This chain connects TRBV10-2 to TRBJ2-1; TRBD2 agrees at 13 bases. This CDR3 comprises 16 residues. In germline, CDR1 is WSHSY, CDR2 SAAADI. Trimming took 5 bases from V and 7 from J; bases not matched to a gene: 8. CDR3 in amino acids: CASSKWTSGRGNEQFF. The CDR3 DNA sequence: TGCGCCAGCAGTAAATGGACTAGCGGGAGAGGGAATGAGCAGTTCTTC.